Below are 29 T cell receptor beta chains sequenced from a single sample in a study of blood T cell repertoires in COVID-19. Libraries were prepared by immunoSEQ multiplex PCR; TCRdb keeps only in-frame clonotypes and omits some of them. The sample lists roughly 190,000 clones, roughly three quarters occurring once. The sequencing sample was made of peripheral blood. These receptors were obtained from a woman in her forties or fifties with active or convalescent COVID-19.

This chain connects TRBV5-4 to TRBJ2-3, with D possibly being TRBD2 (5 bases). The CDR3 covers 15 residues. Germline loops: CDR1 SGHNT, CDR2 YYREEE (reference sequence). Trimming left V 4 bases short and J 0 bases short, with 12 bases between. CDR3 sequence reads: CASSPDGVSTDTQYF. CDR3 in DNA: TGTGCCAGCAGCCCCGACGGGGTTAGCACAGATACGCAGTATTTT.

This chain joins TRBV7-2 and TRBJ1-2; no definite D call. Germline CDR1 and CDR2: SGHTA and FQGNSA. The length of the CDR3 is 14 residues. Trimming removed 1 base at V and 3 bases at J, with 9 bases between. DNA for the CDR3: TGTGCCAGCAGCTTAGATTCCGGGTACTATGGCTACACCTTC. Translating it yields CASSLDSGYYGYTF.

J is TRBJ1-1 and V is TRBV6-2 or TRBV6-3; 8 bases match TRBD1. The CDR3 is 16 residues long. V trimming: 4 bases; J trimming: 5 bases; junction bases outside the gene matches: 12. Germline-derived CDR1 and CDR2 are MNHEY and SVGEGT. The CDR3: CASSSTGQGRRTEAFF. The CDR3 DNA reads TGTGCCAGCAGTTCCACCGGACAGGGTAGGAGGACTGAAGCTTTCTTT.

The gene calls are TRBV5-1 and TRBJ2-7; 7 bases agree with TRBD1. V dropped 1 base and J dropped 2; count of bases not matched to a gene: 6. Germline CDR1 and CDR2: SGHRS and YFSETQ. The CDR3 totals 15 residues. The CDR3 here is CASSLNPGQTYEQYF. The CDR3 nucleotides read TGCGCCAGCAGCTTGAATCCGGGACAGACCTACGAGCAGTACTTC.

The CDR3 sequence: CASSSLAGGSHEQYF. The CDR3 DNA reads TGTGCCAGCAGCTCCTTAGCGGGAGGGTCCCACGAGCAGTACTTC. The rearrangement uses TRBV7-2 and TRBJ2-7; 11 nucleotides agree with TRBD2. V was pared by 4 bases and J by 5 bases, with 7 bases of the junction left unmatched. Germline values: CDR1 SGHTA, CDR2 FQGNSA. The CDR3 length is 15 residues.

This sequence joins TRBV7-2 and TRBJ2-7; 8 nucleotides line up with TRBD2. V dropped 3 bases and J dropped 3; count of bases not matched to a gene: 7. Germline loops: CDR1 SGHTA, CDR2 FQGNSA. The CDR3 has 15 residues. CDR3 in DNA: TGTGCCAGCAGCTTTGTCCTACTAGCGGACTACGAGCAGTACTTC. It is translated as CASSFVLLADYEQYF. The complete variable domain, with remaining parts taken from reference TRBV7-2 and TRBJ2-7, reads GAGVSQSPSNKVTEKGKDVELRCDPISGHTALYWYRQSLGQGLEFLIYFQGNSAPDKSGLPSDRFSAERTGGSVSTLTIQRTQQEDSAVYLCASSFVLLADYEQYFGPGTRLTVT.

There are a few counts of this clone. The J gene is TRBJ1-2, the V gene TRBV29-1, with TRBD1 matching 7 bases. This CDR3 has 13 residues. CDR1 SQVTM and CDR2 ANQGSEA come from the germline V gene. V gave up 4 bases and J gave up 4 bases; unmatched junction bases: 6. The CDR3 DNA reads as TGCAGCGTTGTAACAGGGGCAGGCTATGGCTACACCTTC. Amino acids: CSVVTGAGYGYTF.

There are a few counts of this clone. This sequence joins TRBV2 and TRBJ1-5, with D unresolved. V shed 3 bases and J shed 5 bases, with 8 bases lying between them. CDR3 length equals 13 residues. Germline-derived CDR1 and CDR2 are SNHLY and FYNNEI. CDR3 residues: CASSESIYQPQHF. CDR3 nucleotides: TGTGCCAGCAGTGAGAGCATCTATCAGCCCCAGCATTTT.

The chain is built from TRBV28 and TRBJ1-1; 10 bases line up with TRBD1. Trimming removed 4 bases from V and 3 bases from J; junction bases left unmatched: 2. The CDR3 covers 14 residues. Per the germline V gene, CDR1 is MDHEN and CDR2 is SYDVKM. The CDR3 nucleotides are TGTGCCAGCAGTTCGACAGGGGGCCACACTGAAGCTTTCTTT. It translates to CASSSTGGHTEAFF.

V and J are TRBV12-3 or TRBV12-4 and TRBJ1-1; D unresolved. The V end was cut by 6 bases, the J end by 0 bases, with 5 bases between. The CDR3 is 12 amino acids. The CDR3 here is CASRTVNTEAFF. The CDR3, as DNA: TGTGCCAGCAGAACGGTGAACACTGAAGCTTTCTTT.

A few counts support this clone. The chain links TRBV28 to TRBJ1-2, with no clear D. Trimming removed 4 bases at V and 0 bases at J, with 15 bases between. Per the germline V gene, CDR1 is MDHEN and CDR2 is SYDVKM. The CDR3 spans 16 residues. This CDR3 reads CASSSPQGRANYGYTF. In DNA, the CDR3 is TGTGCCAGCAGTTCGCCCCAAGGGAGAGCTAACTATGGCTACACCTTC.

The rearrangement links TRBV5-8 to TRBJ2-7; 12 nucleotides match TRBD2. V lost 4 bases, J lost 3 bases, and 2 bases stayed unmatched. In germline, CDR1 is SGHTS, CDR2 YDEGEE. The CDR3 loop spans 14 amino acids. This CDR3 is CASSLAGGGYEQYF. CDR3 sequence (DNA): TGTGCCAGCAGCCTAGCGGGAGGGGGCTACGAGCAGTACTTC.

This sequence joins TRBV4-2 and TRBJ1-2; the D gene is possibly TRBD1 (6 bases). Germline CDR1 and CDR2: LGHNA and YNFKEQ. CDR3 length: 16 residues. The V end was cut by 0 bases, the J end by 4 bases, with 15 bases between. CDR3 in DNA: TGTGCCAGCAGCCAAGATAGGACCGGGGGGGCCTATGGCTACACCTTC. Translated: CASSQDRTGGAYGYTF.

The rearrangement uses TRBV19 and TRBJ1-1; possible D gene TRBD1, 5 bases. The CDR3 runs 11 residues. Germline-derived CDR1 and CDR2 are LNHDA and SQIVND (reference sequence). The germline V and J ends were trimmed by 7 bases and 11 bases, with 14 bases remaining between them. As DNA, the CDR3 is TGTGCCAGTAATTCAGGGCTTCGGGCTTTCTTT. Amino acids: CASNSGLRAFF.

This clone was seen a single time. The CDR3 loop is CASSQEQRPNEQFF. CDR3 nucleotides: TGCGCCAGCAGCCAAGAACAGCGGCCCAATGAGCAGTTCTTC. The chain is built from TRBV4-1 and TRBJ2-1; maybe TRBD2 (5 bases). Trimming took off 0 bases at V and 6 bases at J, with 9 bases between the two ends. Germline V gives CDR1 MGHRA, CDR2 YSYEKL. The length of the CDR3 is 14 residues.

Only a few counts were recorded for this clone. The genes are TRBV27 and TRBJ1-5; D is uncertain. The V and J ends lost 5 bases and 0 bases respectively, with 8 bases between them. Germline V lookup: CDR1 MNHEY, CDR2 SMNVEV (reference sequence). This CDR3 comprises 14 residues. Written as DNA, the CDR3 is TGTGCCAGCAGTATGCAGTATAGCAATCAGCCCCAGCATTTT. Translating it yields CASSMQYSNQPQHF.

The V and J genes are TRBV29-1 and TRBJ1-3, with 9 bases aligning to TRBD1. CDR1 is SQVTM and CDR2 is ANQGSEA in the germline V gene. V was clipped by 2 bases and J by 0 bases; unmatched bases: 2. This CDR3 has 15 amino acids. CDR3 DNA sequence: TGCAGCGTTGAATTGGGACAGGGCTCTGGAAACACCATATATTTT. Its translation is CSVELGQGSGNTIYF.

The rearrangement joins TRBV27 to TRBJ2-4, with 7 bases aligning to TRBD1. Germline trimming cut 5 bases from V and 4 bases from J; bases unmatched to any gene: 11. Germline assignment: CDR1 MNHEY and CDR2 SMNVEV (reference sequence). The CDR3 runs to 16 residues. Here the CDR3 DNA reads TGTGCCAGCAGTCTAGGGGGCGGCGAGTTTAAAAACATTCAGTACTTC. The encoded protein is CASSLGGGEFKNIQYF.

The chain combines TRBV6-5 with TRBJ2-3; D is possibly TRBD1 (6 bases). Germline assignment: CDR1 MNHEY and CDR2 SVGAGI. This CDR3 region has 13 residues. The V and J ends lost 4 bases and 6 bases respectively, with 11 bases between them. CDR3 in amino acids: CASSSGVGDTQYF. The CDR3 coding sequence is TGTGCCAGCAGTTCAGGGGTTGGGGATACGCAGTATTTT.

This clone occurred many times. The chain couples TRBV7-2 to TRBJ2-3; TRBD2 might be the D (6 bases). Trimming took off 5 bases at V and 3 bases at J, with 18 bases between the two ends. CDR3 size: 16 residues. Germline V gene sequence: CDR1 SGHTA, CDR2 FQGNSA. The CDR3 region has the DNA TGTGCCAGCAGCCGTGAGTTAGGGCGGGGTACAGATACGCAGTATTTT. It translates to CASSRELGRGTDTQYF. Filled out from reference TRBV7-2 and TRBJ2-3, the complete variable domain reads GAGVSQSPSNKVTEKGKDVELRCDPISGHTALYWYRQSLGQGLEFLIYFQGNSAPDKSGLPSDRFSAERTGGSVSTLTIQRTQQEDSAVYLCASSRELGRGTDTQYFGPGTRLTVL.

The chain joins TRBV4-3 to TRBJ2-4; 11 bases agree with TRBD1. The CDR3 has 16 amino acids. CDR1 and CDR2 from the germline V gene are LGHNA and YSLEER. Trimming took 3 bases from V and 9 from J; bases not matched to a gene: 10. The CDR3 here is CASSQGTGTGGFIQYF. CDR3 coding DNA: TGCGCCAGCAGCCAGGGAACCGGGACAGGGGGGTTCATTCAGTACTTC.

This clone was seen a single time. The V gene is TRBV20-1, the J gene TRBJ2-5; 7 positions match TRBD1. J was trimmed by 5 bases and V by 3 bases; bases with no gene match: 0. Per germline, CDR1 DFQATT and CDR2 SNEGSKA (reference sequence). This CDR3 is 11 amino acids long. The chain's CDR3 is CSARDRETQYF. CDR3 nucleotides: TGCAGTGCTAGGGACAGGGAGACCCAGTACTTC.

The chain uses TRBV19 and TRBJ1-3; 7 bases align to TRBD1. The CDR3 is 16 amino acids. CDR1 is LNHDA and CDR2 is SQIVND in the germline V gene (reference sequence). V gave up 4 bases and J gave up 0 bases; unmatched junction bases: 6. The CDR3 DNA reads TGTGCCAGTAGTACGCGACAGGGCGGCTCTGGAAACACCATATATTTT. Residues: CASSTRQGGSGNTIYF.

This clone was seen only once. In DNA form, the CDR3 reads TGTGCCATCAGGGGGCCGGGTGGATCCACTGAAGCTTTCTTT. It encodes CAIRGPGGSTEAFF. The gene calls are TRBV10-3 and TRBJ1-1; a possible D gene is TRBD1 (5 bases). The CDR3 consists of 14 residues. V was cut by 6 bases and J by 4 bases, with 15 bases left in between. Germline lookup yields CDR1 ENHRY and CDR2 SYGVKD.

This clone has just one count. This chain connects TRBV13 to TRBJ1-2, with a possible D match to TRBD1 (5 bases). The germline V gene has CDR1 PRHDT and CDR2 FYEKMQ (reference sequence). The CDR3 spans 12 residues. Between the trimmed V and J ends, which lost 5 bases and 3 bases, there was a span of 7 bases. CDR3 sequence reads: CASSRGDYGYTF. The CDR3 nucleotides read TGTGCCAGCAGCAGGGGTGACTATGGCTACACCTTC. Combining the CDR3 with reference TRBV13 and TRBJ1-2 gives the whole variable domain AAGVIQSPRHLIKEKRETATLKCYPIPRHDTVYWYQQGPGQDPQFLISFYEKMQSDKGSIPDRFSAQQFSDYHSELNMSSLELGDSALYFCASSRGDYGYTFGSGTRLTVV.

V and J are TRBV7-2 and TRBJ2-2; weak D call: TRBD2 (6 bases). The CDR3 totals 16 residues. CDR1 is SGHTA and CDR2 is FQGNSA in the germline V gene. The ends were cut back, 2 bases at V and 3 bases at J, with 13 bases in the middle. The CDR3: CASSLYGGGDTGELFF. The CDR3 DNA is TGTGCCAGCAGCTTATATGGGGGAGGAGACACCGGGGAGCTGTTTTTT.

This clone showed up just a few times. This chain joins TRBV19 and TRBJ2-1, with 13 bases matching TRBD2. V was clipped by 5 bases and J by 7 bases; unmatched bases: 5. CDR1 and CDR2 (germline): LNHDA, SQIVND (reference sequence). The CDR3 runs 15 residues. The CDR3 bases are TGTGCCAGTAGTGTACTAGCGGGGGGGCTGAATGAGCAGTTCTTC. It codes for CASSVLAGGLNEQFF.

The chain combines TRBV15 with TRBJ2-1; TRBD2 matches 14 bases. There are 17 residues in the CDR3. V shed 3 bases, J shed 0 bases, and the junction held 1 base outside the gene matches. Germline assignment: CDR1 LNHNV and CDR2 YYDKDF (reference sequence). CDR3 sequence reads: CATSSGLAGGSYNEQFF. CDR3 DNA: TGTGCCACCAGCAGTGGACTAGCGGGAGGCTCCTACAATGAGCAGTTCTTC.

CDR3 sequence: CASNQQGDQPQHF. CDR3 DNA: TGTGCCAGCAACCAACAGGGGGATCAGCCCCAGCATTTT. The chain links TRBV2 to TRBJ1-5, with 8 bases aligning to TRBD1. This CDR3 spans 13 amino acids. Per germline, CDR1 SNHLY and CDR2 FYNNEI. The trim removed 7 bases at V and 5 bases at J, leaving 4 bases unmatched.